This note documents a single T cell receptor (beta chain) sequence. Which antigen it targets is not known. The input lacks base qualities; no much larger clone sits a single base away. The sample comes from a study of CD8+CD57+ T cells in acquired aplastic anemia (dated by TCRdb to the late 2010s). Study-wide context: Extracted DNA from sorted CD4+ and CD8+ cells averaged 3.2 ug, ranging from roughly 0.17 to 27.4 ug. A CD8+CD57+ expansion meant a frequency higher than the mean frequency seen in healthy subjects. Here is what the overall study found, with its caveats: Patients and healthy controls showed no significant difference in CD8+ Simpson's diversity (P=0.060). About 30 CD8+ CDR3 sequences were found to be shared between patients and controls, but these sequences appeared to be highly expressed in patients and within the immunodominant clones of the patients.

Expansion of CD8+CD57+ cells had been shown by flow cytometry in the patients chosen for sequencing. Severe acquired aplastic anemia was diagnosed in all patients according to International Study of Aplastic Anemia and Agranulocytosis and Camitta criteria. No therapy had been received by the patients at the time of blood sampling. The study deep-sequenced TCR repertoires of sorted CD4+ and CD8+ blood T cells from severe aplastic anemia patients and healthy subjects. Patients were enrolled under clinicaltrials.gov protocols 00001620, 01623167, 00001397, 00071045, 00081523 and 00961064 in the USA. Ficoll-Paque density gradient centrifugation was used to isolate peripheral blood mononuclear cells. Before DNA extraction, CD4+ and CD8+ T cells were sorted by FACS or by magnetic beads. The CDR3 holds 14 amino acids from the cysteine to the phenylalanine. Only the CDR3 region is kept as DNA, spanning 42 bases read in frame from base 1. CDR1 and CDR2 (LNHNV, YYDKDF) derive from the germline V gene (reference sequence). Germline trimming amounts to 3 bases on V and 5 bases on J, with 3 as the count of junction bases outside the gene matches.

Profiling of TCR beta VDJ combinations and CDR3 sequences used genomic DNA as the template. An Illumina HiSeq 2000 was the platform used for TCR repertoire sequencing. The paper's processing steps were these. TRBV/TRBJ rearrangement plots, CDR3 size and DJ length profiles, and Simpson's diversity index were used to evaluate the repertoires. The immunodominant clone was defined as the most abundant DNA sequence in deep sequencing data. CDR3 amino acid sequences were screened for sharing across subjects and were compared with published repertoires and the VDJdb database. The raw public reads went through TCRdb reprocessing: fastp at Q25, MiXCR clone calling, in-frame beta chains kept. Merged by CDR3 protein, the rows form single entries marked with the most common genes and DNA. The V and J calls and clone size come from TCRdb's table, not from the authors' own analysis. For this sample there are 300,000 or so distinct CDR3 sequences; about 50% appear just once. The top ten clones comprise approximately 1.2% of the sample.

The rearranged chain carries TRBV15 and TRBJ1-5, and 8 junctional nucleotides match TRBD1. This clonotype was sampled from a human donor with aplastic anemia. Input material: sorted CD4+, CD8+, or CD8+CD57+ T cells (not recorded which) from PBMCs. The DNA is as follows: TGTGCCACCAGCAGGGGGGACAGGTATCAGCCCCAGCATTTT. The resulting protein is CATSRGDRYQPQHF.